The 19 T cell receptor beta chains reported below all come from one sample, sequenced in a study of cytomegalovirus exposure and HLA in healthy donors. Vbeta (60) and Jbeta (13) primers were used in the PCR. TCRdb keeps only in-frame clones here, not all; method: immunoSEQ multiplex PCR. Here the sample spans 170,000 or so clones, 79% being singletons. Sequenced material: PBMCs. Receptors were obtained from a woman in her thirties or forties in good health and CMV-seronegative.

V is TRBV29-1 and J is TRBJ2-1, with 9 nucleotides matching TRBD2. The CDR3 runs to 16 residues. Trimming cost V 7 bases and J 10 bases; bases outside gene matches: 20. Germline loops: CDR1 SQVTM, CDR2 ANQGSEA. The CDR3 loop reads CSAHAVASGIDKEQFF. The CDR3 DNA is TGCAGCGCCCATGCCGTGGCTAGCGGGATCGATAAAGAGCAGTTCTTC.

The chain recombines TRBV2 with TRBJ1-4; D not certain. The CDR3 contains 11 residues. The germline V gene encodes CDR1 SNHLY and CDR2 FYNNEI. Trimming shortened V by 8 bases and J by 8 bases, and 9 bases separated the two germline ends. The CDR3 DNA reads TGTGCCAGCGAGGGTTTGGAAAAACTGTTTTTT. Translating gives CASEGLEKLFF. The full variable domain, in which reference TRBV2 and TRBJ1-4 provide the parts outside the CDR3, is EPEVTQTPSHQVTQMGQEVILRCVPISNHLYFYWYRQILGQKVEFLVSFYNNEISEKSEIFDDQFSVERPDGSNFTLKIRSTKLEDSAMYFCASEGLEKLFFGSGTQLSVL.

The rearrangement uses TRBV5-1 and TRBJ2-3, with D perhaps TRBD2 (6 bases). Per germline, CDR1 SGHRS and CDR2 YFSETQ. V lost 1 base and J 0 bases, leaving 6 bases between the germline ends. This CDR3 contains 14 residues. This chain's CDR3 is CASSLRGSTDTQYF. CDR3 in DNA: TGCGCCAGCAGCTTGCGGGGGAGCACAGATACGCAGTATTTT. Full variable domain (rest looked up from reference TRBV5-1 and TRBJ2-3): KAGVTQTPRYLIKTRGQQVTLSCSPISGHRSVSWYQQTPGQGLQFLFEYFSETQRNKGNFPGRFSGRQFSNSRSEMNVSTLELGDSALYLCASSLRGSTDTQYFGPGTRLTVL.

This sequence joins TRBV12-5 and TRBJ2-3; D call uncertain. This CDR3 is built from 14 residues. Trimming removed 4 bases from V and 4 bases from J, with 12 bases in between. Germline V gene data show CDR1 as LGHNT and CDR2 as FRNRAP. DNA of the CDR3: TGTGCTAGTGGTTCCCGACTCCCCCCAGATACGCAGTATTTT. As protein: CASGSRLPPDTQYF.

The gene calls are TRBV5-1 and TRBJ1-2; D is possibly TRBD1 (5 bases). The CDR3 length is 16 residues. From germline, CDR1 is SGHRS and CDR2 YFSETQ. Trimming shortened V by 0 bases and J by 6 bases, and 18 bases separated the two germline ends. CDR3 region: CASSLEGGGGLNGYTF. CDR3 in DNA: TGCGCCAGCAGCTTGGAAGGCGGCGGGGGGTTGAATGGCTACACCTTC.

This sequence joins TRBV7-9 and TRBJ2-7, with 9 bases fitting TRBD1. V lost 10 bases to trimming and J lost 3 bases; unmatched junction nucleotides: 7. The CDR3 extends over 13 amino acids. The germline gives CDR1 SEHNR, CDR2 FQNEAQ (reference sequence). The CDR3 DNA reads as TGTGCCATCGGGGGACAGGGTGGCTACGAGCAGTACTTC. Translating gives CAIGGQGGYEQYF.

The gene calls are TRBV2 and TRBJ1-4; D gene uncertain. V was cut by 4 bases and J by 8 bases, with 11 bases left in between. This CDR3 comprises 13 residues. In germline, CDR1 is SNHLY, CDR2 FYNNEI. CDR3 amino acids: CASSAGIQEKLFF. CDR3 coding DNA: TGTGCCAGCAGTGCGGGGATTCAGGAAAAACTGTTTTTT.

V usage is TRBV4-1 and J usage is TRBJ2-3; possible D gene TRBD2, 6 bases. In germline, CDR1 is MGHRA, CDR2 YSYEKL. Trimming took off 1 base at V and 1 base at J, with 15 bases between the two ends. This CDR3 is 17 amino acids long. The CDR3 spells CASSQVGTPKRTDTQYF. Here the CDR3 DNA reads TGCGCCAGCAGCCAAGTTGGGACTCCCAAACGCACAGATACGCAGTATTTT.

In regard to this clone: A junction end diverges from the germline sequence, so it may reflect a read error. The CDR3 bases are TGTGCCAGCAGTTTAGGGGGAGTGCCCTACAATGAGCAGTTCTTC. Translation: CASSLGGVPYNEQFF. The chain recombines TRBV7-2 with TRBJ2-1, with D possibly TRBD1 on 6 matching bases. Looked up from germline, CDR1 is SGHTA and CDR2 is FQGNSA. CDR3 length: 15 residues.

This sequence joins TRBV19 and TRBJ2-1; 9 positions match TRBD2. Germline CDR1 is LNHDA and CDR2 is SQIVND (reference sequence). V shed 4 bases, J shed 3 bases, and the junction held 1 base outside the gene matches. The CDR3 is made up of 14 amino acids. CDR3 coding DNA: TGTGCCAGTAGTAGGCGGGAGGGCTACAATGAGCAGTTCTTC. This gives the protein CASSRREGYNEQFF.

The chain joins TRBV6-5 to TRBJ2-3, with TRBD2 matching over 10 bases. Per germline, CDR1 MNHEY and CDR2 SVGAGI. The CDR3 has 12 amino acids. V lost 6 bases and J lost 8; bases outside the gene matches: 2. In DNA, the CDR3 is TGTGCCAGCAGCTCTAGCGGGGGTACGCAGTATTTT. It specifies CASSSSGGTQYF.

This clone occurred once. The junction differs from germline at one of its ends, possibly a read error. This chain uses TRBV28 with TRBJ1-5; D is undetermined. Looked up from germline, CDR1 is MDHEN and CDR2 is SYDVKM. There are 14 residues in the CDR3. CDR3 residues: CASSLLGGNQPQHF. The CDR3 region has the DNA TGTGCCAGCAGTTTGTTGGGAGGGAATCAACCCCAGCATTTT.

The chain couples TRBV18 to TRBJ1-5, with 10 bases that match TRBD1. V lost 9 bases and J lost 6; bases outside the gene matches: 11. This CDR3 has 15 residues. Germline V gene data show CDR1 as KGHSH and CDR2 as LQKENI. The CDR3 nucleotides are TGTGCCAGTCAAGACAGGGGGCGCGAATTTCAGCCCCAGCATTTT. Its translation is CASQDRGREFQPQHF.

The chain carries TRBV5-6 and TRBJ1-4; D may be TRBD1 (5 bases). CDR3 size: 15 residues. Germline V gene sequence: CDR1 SGHDT, CDR2 YYEEEE. V was cut by 4 bases and J by 4 bases, with 14 bases left in between. This CDR3 reads CASSSGAGVNEKLFF. Here the CDR3 DNA reads TGTGCCAGCAGCAGCGGGGCGGGAGTTAATGAAAAACTGTTTTTT.

The J gene is TRBJ1-1, the V gene TRBV7-6; 12 positions agree with TRBD1. The CDR3 totals 14 residues. CDR1 SGHVS and CDR2 FNYEAQ come from the germline V gene. V shed 3 bases and J 4 bases; nucleotides not matched to a gene: 0. CDR3 sequence reads: CASSLGQGATEAFF. CDR3 sequence (DNA): TGTGCCAGCAGCTTGGGACAGGGGGCCACTGAAGCTTTCTTT.

The chain employs TRBV19 and TRBJ1-4, with D possibly being TRBD1 (6 bases). Trimming removed 5 bases from V and 3 bases from J, with 13 bases in between. Germline CDR1 is LNHDA and CDR2 is SQIVND (reference sequence). The CDR3 sequence is 15 residues long. In DNA, the CDR3 is TGTGCCAGTAGTTCCTCAGGGGTGGCTAATGAAAAACTGTTTTTT. Its translation is CASSSSGVANEKLFF.

This chain links TRBV7-9 with TRBJ2-1; 10 bases are shared with TRBD2. Germline V gives CDR1 SEHNR, CDR2 FQNEAQ (reference sequence). V lost 8 bases to trimming and J lost 5 bases; unmatched junction nucleotides: 9. CDR3 length equals 15 residues. CDR3 coding DNA: TGTGCCAGCGACACAGCGGGAGGGCGGAACAATGAGCAGTTCTTC. Its translation is CASDTAGGRNNEQFF.

The chain has TRBV11-1 and TRBJ2-3; 7 bases are shared with TRBD2. Germline CDR1 reads SGHAT; CDR2 reads FQDESV (reference sequence). V lost 1 base to trimming and J lost 4 bases; unmatched junction nucleotides: 5. The CDR3 consists of 15 residues. The CDR3 here is CASSLEAGRADTQYF. The CDR3 DNA reads TGTGCCAGCAGCTTAGAAGCGGGAAGGGCAGATACGCAGTATTTT.

This chain uses TRBV7-9 with TRBJ1-3, with no clear D. Germline V gene lookup returns CDR1 SEHNR and CDR2 FQNEAQ (reference sequence). The CDR3 runs 17 residues. Trimming left V 3 bases short and J 0 bases short, with 15 bases between. CDR3 bases: TGTGCCAGCAGCTTGAGTGACAAGGGAGACTCTGGAAACACCATATATTTT. Its translation: CASSLSDKGDSGNTIYF.